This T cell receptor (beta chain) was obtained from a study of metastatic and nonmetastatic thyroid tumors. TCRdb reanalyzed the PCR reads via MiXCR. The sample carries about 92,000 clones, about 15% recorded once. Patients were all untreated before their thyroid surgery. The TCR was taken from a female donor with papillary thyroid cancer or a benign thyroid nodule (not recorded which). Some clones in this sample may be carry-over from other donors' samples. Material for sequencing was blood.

As DNA, the CDR3 is TGTGCCAGCAGCCAAGATCCCCGGGGCCTCCTCGGAGAGACCCAGTACTTC. Protein: CASSQDPRGLLGETQYF. The chain recombines TRBV4-2 with TRBJ2-5; possibly TRBD1 or TRBD2 for D (5 bases each). This CDR3 comprises 17 residues. CDR1 is LGHNA, CDR2 YNFKEQ, per germline. V lost 0 bases and J lost 4, with 18 bases in between.